Following are 28 T cell receptor beta chains from one sample sequenced in a study of blood T cell repertoires in COVID-19. The repertoire was sequenced with immunoSEQ multiplex PCR; TCRdb's copy has only in-frame clones and lacks some. The table has tens of thousands of clones, roughly four fifths seen once; the top ten hold 9.5% to 15%. The sample comprised peripheral blood. These TCRs come from a human donor in a cohort sampled during active COVID-19.

The V and J genes are TRBV7-9 and TRBJ2-1; 7 bases match TRBD1. The CDR3 sequence is 17 residues long. Germline V gives CDR1 SEHNR, CDR2 FQNEAQ (reference sequence). The junction had 10 bases not matched to a gene; V was cut back by 5 bases and J by 0 bases. The CDR3 region is CASSGTQGRRSYNEQFF. The CDR3 DNA sequence: TGTGCCAGCAGCGGGACACAGGGGCGCCGCTCCTACAATGAGCAGTTCTTC.

This clone showed up many times. V usage is TRBV18 and J usage is TRBJ1-1, with 8 bases that match TRBD1. V was clipped by 5 bases and J by 1 base; unmatched bases: 3. Germline CDR1 KGHSH, CDR2 LQKENI. This CDR3 region has 14 residues. This CDR3 reads CASSAQGANTEAFF. The DNA for the CDR3 is TGTGCCAGCTCAGCCCAGGGGGCGAACACTGAAGCTTTCTTT.

In this sample, this clone turned up once. The rearrangement joins TRBV7-8 to TRBJ2-3; weak D call: TRBD2 (5 bases). Trimming left V 4 bases short and J 7 bases short, with 24 bases between. Germline-derived CDR1 and CDR2 are SGHVS and FQNEAQ. This CDR3 region has 17 residues. This CDR3 reads CASSSPRRFLRSNTQYF. CDR3 DNA: TGTGCCAGCAGCTCCCCCAGGAGGTTCCTAAGGTCGAATACGCAGTATTTT.

V is TRBV2 and J is TRBJ1-1; TRBD1 matches 7 bases. This CDR3 spans 15 amino acids. Germline CDR1 reads SNHLY; CDR2 reads FYNNEI. The junction had 10 bases not matched to a gene; V was cut back by 4 bases and J by 5 bases. The CDR3 nucleotides read TGTGCCAGCAGTGCACACCAGGGGGTGCTAACTGAAGCTTTCTTT. This gives the protein CASSAHQGVLTEAFF.

The chain recombines TRBV6-4 with TRBJ2-1; D is unclear. The CDR3 covers 14 residues. Germline V gene sequence: CDR1 MRHNA, CDR2 SNTAGT. Trimming stripped 0 bases from V and 3 bases from J, with 6 bases between. DNA of the CDR3: TGTGCCAGCAGTGACTCGCCGGGCTACAATGAGCAGTTCTTC. Its protein is CASSDSPGYNEQFF.

V and J are TRBV12-3 or TRBV12-4 and TRBJ2-5; a possible D gene is TRBD1 (6 bases). The CDR3 sequence is 12 residues long. Trimming shortened V by 6 bases and J by 6 bases, and 11 bases separated the two germline ends. Written as DNA, the CDR3 is TGTGCCAGCAGCCTGGACAGACAGACCCAGTACTTC. It translates to CASSLDRQTQYF.

This chain connects TRBV3-1 (or the pseudogene TRBV3-2) to TRBJ2-5, with 7 bases fitting TRBD1. Germline CDR1 LGHDT, CDR2 YNNKEL (reference sequence). The CDR3 totals 14 residues. Trimming cost V 4 bases and J 5 bases; bases outside gene matches: 7. This CDR3 reads CASSPGQMEETQYF. CDR3 sequence (DNA): TGTGCCAGCAGCCCGGGACAGATGGAGGAGACCCAGTACTTC.

This clone was counted between two and nine times. V and J are TRBV11-2 and TRBJ1-2, with TRBD1 as a possible D gene (5 bases). From germline, CDR1 is SGHAT and CDR2 FQNNGV. V was shortened by 4 bases and J by 5 bases, with 8 bases between the two germline ends. The CDR3 consists of 12 residues. For the CDR3, the DNA is TGTGCCAGCAGCTCCCAGGGATATGGCTACACCTTC. It codes for CASSSQGYGYTF.

This clone was counted once. The chain joins TRBV7-9 to TRBJ2-2; D might be TRBD2 (5 bases). The V and J ends lost 5 bases and 2 bases respectively, with 12 bases between them. This CDR3 contains 15 residues. Germline-derived CDR1 and CDR2 are SEHNR and FQNEAQ (reference sequence). The CDR3 protein is CASSPRTGNTGELFF. The DNA of the CDR3 is TGTGCCAGCAGCCCCCGGACGGGAAACACCGGGGAGCTGTTTTTT. The full variable domain, rest sourced from reference TRBV7-9 and TRBJ2-2, is DTGVSQNPRHKITKRGQNVTFRCDPISEHNRLYWYRQTLGQGPEFLTYFQNEAQLEKSRLLSDRFSAERPKGSFSTLEIQRTEQGDSAMYLCASSPRTGNTGELFFGEGSRLTVL.

CDR3: CASAQGRAGANVLTF. The DNA for the CDR3 is TGTGCCAGCGCACAGGGTAGAGCTGGGGCCAACGTCCTGACTTTC. The chain carries TRBV5-4 and TRBJ2-6; D may be TRBD1 (6 bases). Between the trimmed V and J ends, which lost 7 bases and 2 bases, there was a span of 13 bases. Looked up from germline, CDR1 is SGHNT and CDR2 is YYREEE (reference sequence). There are 15 residues in the CDR3. The whole variable domain, filled in from reference TRBV5-4 and TRBJ2-6, reads ETGVTQSPTHLIKTRGQQVTLRCSSQSGHNTVSWYQQALGQGPQFIFQYYREEENGRGNFPPRFSGLQFPNYSSELNVNALELDDSALYLCASAQGRAGANVLTFGAGSRLTVL.

V and J are TRBV7-2 and TRBJ1-2; D remains ambiguous. V lost 1 base and J 8 bases, leaving 23 bases between the germline ends. The CDR3 sequence is 17 residues long. The V gene's germline CDR1 is SGHTA and CDR2 FQGNSA. The CDR3 sequence is CASSLELRAAGGNGYTF. The CDR3 DNA reads as TGTGCCAGCAGCTTAGAGCTTCGGGCGGCAGGAGGTAACGGCTACACCTTC. The complete variable domain, with remaining parts taken from reference TRBV7-2 and TRBJ1-2, reads GAGVSQSPSNKVTEKGKDVELRCDPISGHTALYWYRQSLGQGLEFLIYFQGNSAPDKSGLPSDRFSAERTGGSVSTLTIQRTQQEDSAVYLCASSLELRAAGGNGYTFGSGTRLTVV.

The V gene is TRBV7-9, the J gene TRBJ1-1; 8 bases are a match to TRBD1. V shed 5 bases and J 7 bases; nucleotides not matched to a gene: 12. This CDR3 comprises 15 residues. CDR1 and CDR2 (germline): SEHNR, FQNEAQ (reference sequence). CDR3 in amino acids: CASSRRGQGRSEAFF. CDR3 DNA sequence: TGTGCCAGCAGCCGGCGCGGACAGGGCCGCAGTGAAGCTTTCTTT.

This clone was picked up a small number of times. The genes are TRBV7-2 and TRBJ1-2; D is unclear. Germline CDR1 SGHTA, CDR2 FQGNSA. The V gene lost 5 bases and the J gene lost 6 bases, with 10 bases spanning the gap. The CDR3 is 12 residues long. The CDR3 nucleotides read TGTGCCAGCAGCCGCCCGGGAGATGGCTACACCTTC. This encodes CASSRPGDGYTF.

The J gene is TRBJ1-4, the V gene TRBV7-8; 7 positions match TRBD1. In germline, CDR1 is SGHVS, CDR2 FQNEAQ. This CDR3 has 15 amino acids. J gave up 2 bases and V 2 bases, and 2 bases lay outside the gene matches. CDR3: CASSLRQGTNEKLFF. The CDR3 coding sequence is TGTGCCAGCAGCTTACGACAGGGCACTAATGAAAAACTGTTTTTT.

For this clone: Within the sample, other DNA sequences also encode this same CDR3. The rearrangement joins TRBV19 to TRBJ1-1; weak D call: TRBD1 (6 bases). The CDR3 length is 14 residues. V was pared by 3 bases and J by 0 bases, with 8 bases between. Germline-derived CDR1 and CDR2 are LNHDA and SQIVND (reference sequence). CDR3 sequence: CASSIQGMNTEAFF. The CDR3 DNA is TGTGCCAGTAGTATCCAGGGGATGAACACTGAAGCTTTCTTT. The whole variable domain, filled in from reference TRBV19 and TRBJ1-1, reads DGGITQSPKYLFRKEGQNVTLSCEQNLNHDAMYWYRQDPGQGLRLIYYSQIVNDFQKGDIAEGYSVSREKKESFPLTVTSAQKNPTAFYLCASSIQGMNTEAFFGQGTRLTVV.

V is TRBV11-3 and J is TRBJ2-7; 7 bases are a match to TRBD1. The CDR3 totals 13 residues. Germline values: CDR1 SGHNT, CDR2 YENEEA. V trimming: 4 bases; J trimming: 4 bases; junction bases outside the gene matches: 4. The CDR3 region is CASSSGTVYEQYF. The CDR3 DNA is TGTGCCAGCAGCTCGGGGACAGTTTACGAGCAGTACTTC.

The V call is TRBV7-9, the J call TRBJ2-1; D ambiguous. CDR3 length equals 14 residues. The V end was cut by 3 bases, the J end by 4 bases, with 10 bases between. Germline-derived CDR1 and CDR2 are SEHNR and FQNEAQ (reference sequence). The CDR3 DNA sequence: TGTGCCAGCAGCTTGGCTAGTACATACAATGAGCAGTTCTTC. It specifies CASSLASTYNEQFF.

J is TRBJ2-1 and V is TRBV6-5; tentative D call: TRBD2 (6 bases). The CDR3 sequence is 15 residues long. V shed 11 bases and J shed 4 bases, with 21 bases lying between them. Germline V CDR1 and CDR2: MNHEY, SVGAGI. In nucleotides, the CDR3 is TGTGCCGCCTCCCTCGGGACTCTCTTATACAATGAGCAGTTCTTC. It encodes CAASLGTLLYNEQFF.

The table lists this clone with a few counts. The chain carries TRBV29-1 and TRBJ2-5; D possibly corresponds to TRBD1 (6 bases). V lost 1 base and J 2 bases, leaving 8 bases between the germline ends. Germline V gene lookup returns CDR1 SQVTM and CDR2 ANQGSEA. The CDR3 covers 13 residues. The CDR3 DNA reads as TGCAGCGTTGAAGTGGGGGCACAAGAGACCCAGTACTTC. Protein sequence: CSVEVGAQETQYF.

V usage is TRBV28 and J usage is TRBJ2-7, with TRBD2 as a possible D gene (5 bases). V lost 4 bases and J lost 7, with 8 bases in between. CDR1 MDHEN and CDR2 SYDVKM come from the germline V gene. CDR3 length: 11 amino acids. CDR3 residues: CASSSPGEQYF. The CDR3 nucleotides are TGTGCCAGCAGTTCCCCGGGAGAGCAGTACTTC. The whole variable domain, filled in from reference TRBV28 and TRBJ2-7, reads DVKVTQSSRYLVKRTGEKVFLECVQDMDHENMFWYRQDPGLGLRLIYFSYDVKMKEKGDIPEGYSVSREKKERFSLILESASTNQTSMYLCASSSPGEQYFGPGTRLTVT.

This clone was counted a few times. This chain links TRBV6-1 with TRBJ2-7; no definite D call. Trimming removed 0 bases at V and 5 bases at J, with 14 bases between. The CDR3 extends over 15 amino acids. CDR1 MNHNS and CDR2 SASEGT come from the germline V gene. The CDR3 reads CASSEAPEPPNEQYF. CDR3 DNA sequence: TGTGCCAGCAGTGAAGCGCCCGAGCCCCCTAACGAGCAGTACTTC.

The chain is built from TRBV5-4 and TRBJ1-6; 10 bases agree with TRBD1. Losses at the gene ends were 8 bases for V and 5 bases for J; bases not matched to a gene: 4. From germline, CDR1 is SGHNT and CDR2 YYREEE (reference sequence). CDR3 length: 14 residues. The CDR3, as DNA: TGTGCCAGTACCGGGACAGGGGATAATTCACCCCTCCACTTT. Its protein product is CASTGTGDNSPLHF. The whole variable domain, remainder taken from reference TRBV5-4 and TRBJ1-6, is ETGVTQSPTHLIKTRGQQVTLRCSSQSGHNTVSWYQQALGQGPQFIFQYYREEENGRGNFPPRFSGLQFPNYSSELNVNALELDDSALYLCASTGTGDNSPLHFGNGTRLTVT.

The rearrangement joins TRBV7-9 to TRBJ1-1; the D is unclear. V lost 3 bases and J lost 0, with 8 bases in between. This CDR3 is built from 14 residues. Germline lookup yields CDR1 SEHNR and CDR2 FQNEAQ (reference sequence). CDR3 protein: CASSLVRMNTEAFF. Written as DNA, the CDR3 is TGTGCCAGCAGCTTGGTGCGTATGAACACTGAAGCTTTCTTT. The full variable domain, in which reference TRBV7-9 and TRBJ1-1 provide the parts outside the CDR3, is DTGVSQNPRHKITKRGQNVTFRCDPISEHNRLYWYRQTLGQGPEFLTYFQNEAQLEKSRLLSDRFSAERPKGSFSTLEIQRTEQGDSAMYLCASSLVRMNTEAFFGQGTRLTVV.

The chain joins TRBV4-3 to TRBJ2-7; 14 bases are shared with TRBD2. The CDR3 is 20 residues long. V shed 3 bases and J 2 bases; nucleotides not matched to a gene: 15. Per germline, CDR1 LGHNA and CDR2 YSLEER. The CDR3: CASSQNLGLAGGHHAYEQYF. For the CDR3, the DNA is TGCGCCAGCAGCCAGAACCTCGGACTAGCGGGAGGCCACCATGCCTACGAGCAGTACTTC.

The chain recombines TRBV12-5 with TRBJ2-1; 8 positions agree with TRBD1. Germline values: CDR1 LGHNT, CDR2 FRNRAP. This CDR3 comprises 20 residues. Unmatched junction bases numbered 15, after V lost 0 bases and J lost 2 bases. CDR3 sequence reads: CASGLVLGQGNHYTYNEQFF. As DNA, the CDR3 is TGTGCTAGTGGTTTGGTACTAGGACAGGGTAACCATTATACCTACAATGAGCAGTTCTTC.

The sample holds a few counts of this clone. This sequence joins TRBV2 and TRBJ1-5; D perhaps matches TRBD1 (5 bases). Trimming took off 2 bases at V and 6 bases at J, with 11 bases between the two ends. Germline V lookup: CDR1 SNHLY, CDR2 FYNNEI. The CDR3 runs to 14 residues. The DNA of the CDR3 is TGTGCCAGCAGTGAAAGTAGGGGTGCTCAGCCCCAGCATTTT. This gives the protein CASSESRGAQPQHF.

The chain carries TRBV28 and TRBJ1-2; unclear D gene. Trimming left V 5 bases short and J 4 bases short, with 14 bases between. Germline-derived CDR1 and CDR2 are MDHEN and SYDVKM. The CDR3 spans 14 residues. DNA of the CDR3: TGTGCCAGCAGTCCTCTACAGCTCACCTATGGCTACACCTTC. This encodes CASSPLQLTYGYTF.

The V gene is TRBV14, the J gene TRBJ2-7, with D maybe TRBD1 (5 bases). The length of the CDR3 is 12 residues. Per germline, CDR1 SGHDN and CDR2 FVKESK. Trimming left V 5 bases short and J 2 bases short, with 7 bases between. Here the CDR3 reads CASSVTAYEQYF. The CDR3 bases are TGTGCCAGCAGCGTGACAGCCTACGAGCAGTACTTC.